Reported below is one T cell receptor beta chain. Its cognate antigen has yet to be identified. The input lacks base qualities; no much larger clone sits a single base away. These data come from a study of blood T cell repertoires in COVID-19 (dated by TCRdb to 2018 to 2020). For context, the study as a whole: Samples from collaborators originated in the United States, Italy and Spain and spanned both the acute and convalescent phases of COVID-19. Where available, HLA class I and class II types were obtained from metadata supplied by the sample provider rather than from assay-based typing. Deeply sampled blood TCRbeta repertoires from subjects exposed to, actively infected with, or recovered from COVID-19 were included in the dataset. The sample metadata nearly always contained a de-identified subject ID, COVID-19 status, age in years and sex. The material from the prospective study consisted of cDNA or gDNA derived from T cells, B-cell-depleted T cells, or PBMCs. A freely available public database, intended as a resource for researchers studying the immune response to SARS-CoV-2, is where the repertoires were released. Samples were obtained from the ongoing ImmuneRACE study (first 160 participants) and from about 1,300 subjects provided by 6 global collaborators. The study at large found these results: The amount of clinical and demographic metadata varied by source and participant and was provided uncurated.

Collaborating institutions collected whole blood in K2EDTA tubes following their own protocols. For TCRbeta analysis, collaborators shipped samples in one of three forms: frozen whole blood, isolated PBMCs, or DNA extracted from either of those sample types. The CDR3 starts with the cysteine, ends with the phenylalanine, and has 16 residues. The read is trimmed to its CDR3 DNA, 48 bases read in frame from base 1. V is clipped by 3 bases and J by 5 bases, and the sequence between their germline boundaries is 19 bases long. In the germline V gene, CDR1 corresponds to SGHTA and CDR2 to FQGNSA. TCRbeta CDR3 regions were amplified from genomic DNA by means of the immunoSEQ Assay, a bias-controlled multiplex PCR. From the authors' description of their analysis: The number of nucleated cells in each sample was estimated by amplification of reference gene primers within the assay. To quantify the absolute abundance of each unique TCRbeta CDR3 rearrangement, sequence reads were collapsed and filtered. Productive Simpson clonality was computed per sample as the square root of Simpson's diversity index over productive rearrangements. TCRdb took over this immuneACCESS table, retaining in-frame rearrangements with V and J assigned. Such tables are incomplete; in checked studies, under half of the missing clones stem from an unresolved V gene, and the remainder is unexplained. V, J and clone size derive from that table, while D and trimming were established from the DNA sequence. Across this sample there are a few hundred thousand clones, with roughly 85% seen only once. Jointly, the top ten make up approximately 3% of the sample.

The receptor was derived from a woman between 25 and 40 years old with active or convalescent COVID-19. The specimen was peripheral blood. Recombination connected TRBV7-2 to TRBJ1-1; a confident D gene designation cannot be given. The sequenced DNA: TGTGCCAGCAGCTTTCATCCAGTGGGCTCTGGAACTGAAGCTTTCTTT. It codes for CASSFHPVGSGTEAFF.